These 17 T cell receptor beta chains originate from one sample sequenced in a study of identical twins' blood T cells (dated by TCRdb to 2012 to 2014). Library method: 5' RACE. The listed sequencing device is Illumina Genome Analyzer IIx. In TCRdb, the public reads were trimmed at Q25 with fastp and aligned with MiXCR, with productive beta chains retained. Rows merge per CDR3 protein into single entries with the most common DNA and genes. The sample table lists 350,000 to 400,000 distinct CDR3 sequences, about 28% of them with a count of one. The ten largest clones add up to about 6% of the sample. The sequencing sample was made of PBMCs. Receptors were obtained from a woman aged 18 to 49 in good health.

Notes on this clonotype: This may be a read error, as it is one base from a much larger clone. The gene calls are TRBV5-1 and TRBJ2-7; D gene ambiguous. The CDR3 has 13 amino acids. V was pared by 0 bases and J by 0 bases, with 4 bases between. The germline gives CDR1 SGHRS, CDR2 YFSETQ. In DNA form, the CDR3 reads TGCGCCAGCAGCTTGGAGCTCTCCTACGAGCAGTACTTC. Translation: CASSLELSYEQYF.

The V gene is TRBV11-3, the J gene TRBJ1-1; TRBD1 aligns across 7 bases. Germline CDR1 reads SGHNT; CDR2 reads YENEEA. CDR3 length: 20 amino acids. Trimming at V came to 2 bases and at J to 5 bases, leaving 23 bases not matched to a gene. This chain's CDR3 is CASSLIHFGKGAAWWTEAFF. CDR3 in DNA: TGTGCCAGCAGCTTAATTCACTTTGGTAAGGGGGCCGCGTGGTGGACTGAAGCTTTCTTT. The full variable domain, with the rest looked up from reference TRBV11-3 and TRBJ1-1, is EAGVVQSPRYKIIEKKQPVAFWCNPISGHNTLYWYLQNLGQGPELLIRYENEEAVDDSQLPKDRFSAERLKGVDSTLKIQPAELGDSAVYLCASSLIHFGKGAAWWTEAFFGQGTRLTVV.

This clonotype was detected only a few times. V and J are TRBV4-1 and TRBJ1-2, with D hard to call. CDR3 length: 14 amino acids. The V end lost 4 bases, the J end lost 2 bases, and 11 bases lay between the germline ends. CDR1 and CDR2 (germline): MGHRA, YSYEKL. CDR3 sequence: CASSPPAVNYGYTF. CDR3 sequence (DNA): TGCGCCAGCAGCCCTCCGGCGGTCAACTATGGCTACACCTTC.

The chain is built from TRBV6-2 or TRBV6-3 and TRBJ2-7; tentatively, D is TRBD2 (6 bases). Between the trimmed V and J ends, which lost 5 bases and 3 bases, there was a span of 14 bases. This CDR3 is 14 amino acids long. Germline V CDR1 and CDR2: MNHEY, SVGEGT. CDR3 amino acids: CASSQRLGDYEQYF. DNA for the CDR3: TGTGCCAGCAGTCAACGACTAGGGGACTACGAGCAGTACTTC.

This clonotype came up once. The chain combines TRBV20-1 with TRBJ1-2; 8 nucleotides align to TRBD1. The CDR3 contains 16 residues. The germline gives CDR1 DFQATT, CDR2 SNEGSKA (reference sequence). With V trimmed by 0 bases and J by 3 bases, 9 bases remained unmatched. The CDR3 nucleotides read TGCAGTGCTAGAGAGGGAGGGGACAGGACCTACTATGGCTACACCTTC. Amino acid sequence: CSAREGGDRTYYGYTF.

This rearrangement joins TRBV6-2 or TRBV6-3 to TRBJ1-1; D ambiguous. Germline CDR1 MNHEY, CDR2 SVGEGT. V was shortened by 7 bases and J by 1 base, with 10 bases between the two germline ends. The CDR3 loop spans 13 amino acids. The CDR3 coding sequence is TGTGCCAGCAATAACGGACGGAACACTGAAGCTTTCTTT. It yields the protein CASNNGRNTEAFF.

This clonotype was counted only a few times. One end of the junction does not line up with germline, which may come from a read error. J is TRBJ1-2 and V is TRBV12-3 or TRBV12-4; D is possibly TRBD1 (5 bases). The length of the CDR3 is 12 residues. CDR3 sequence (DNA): TGTGCCACCAGTGGCTGGGGGAGTGGCTACACCTTC. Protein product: CATSGWGSGYTF.

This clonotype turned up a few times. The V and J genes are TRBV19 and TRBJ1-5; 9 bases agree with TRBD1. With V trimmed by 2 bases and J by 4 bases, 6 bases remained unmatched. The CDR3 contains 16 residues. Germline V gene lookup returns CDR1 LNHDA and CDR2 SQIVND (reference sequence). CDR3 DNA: TGTGCCAGTAGTATAACAGGCGGACAGGGGAATCAGCCCCAGCATTTT. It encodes CASSITGGQGNQPQHF.

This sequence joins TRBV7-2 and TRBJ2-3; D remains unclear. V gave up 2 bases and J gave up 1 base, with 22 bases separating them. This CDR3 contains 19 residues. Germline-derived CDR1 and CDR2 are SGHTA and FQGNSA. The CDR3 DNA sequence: TGTGCCAGCAGCTTACTTCCCTTGGGCGGAGCTACTGGCACAGATACGCAGTATTTT. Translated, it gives CASSLLPLGGATGTDTQYF.

CDR3 protein: CASTLKGGGHEQYF. CDR3 bases: TGTGCCAGCACTTTGAAAGGGGGCGGTCACGAGCAGTACTTC. The V and J genes are TRBV3-1 and TRBJ2-7; TRBD1 matches at 7 bases. The ends lost 7 bases at V and 5 bases at J; junction bases unmatched: 11. The CDR3 is made up of 14 amino acids. CDR1 is LGHDT and CDR2 is YNNKEL in the germline V gene (reference sequence).

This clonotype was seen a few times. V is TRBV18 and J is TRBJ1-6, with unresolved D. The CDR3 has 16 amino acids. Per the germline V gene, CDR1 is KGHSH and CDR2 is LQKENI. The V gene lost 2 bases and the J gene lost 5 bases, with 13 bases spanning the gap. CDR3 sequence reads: CASSPFRSEDNSPLHF. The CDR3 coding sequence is TGTGCCAGCTCACCATTTCGGTCGGAGGATAATTCACCCCTCCACTTT.

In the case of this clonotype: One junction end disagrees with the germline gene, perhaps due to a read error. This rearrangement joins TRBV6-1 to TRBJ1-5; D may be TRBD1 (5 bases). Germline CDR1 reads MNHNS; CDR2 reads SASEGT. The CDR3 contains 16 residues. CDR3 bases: TGCGCCAGCAGTGATGGGGGGGTTTTGAGCAATCAGCCCCAGCATTTT. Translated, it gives CASSDGGVLSNQPQHF.

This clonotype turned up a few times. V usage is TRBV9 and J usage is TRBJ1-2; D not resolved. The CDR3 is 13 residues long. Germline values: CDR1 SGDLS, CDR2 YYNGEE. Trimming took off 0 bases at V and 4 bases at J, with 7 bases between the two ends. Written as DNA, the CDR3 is TGTGCCAGCAGCGTAGGGCCGTTCTATGGCTACACCTTC. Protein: CASSVGPFYGYTF.

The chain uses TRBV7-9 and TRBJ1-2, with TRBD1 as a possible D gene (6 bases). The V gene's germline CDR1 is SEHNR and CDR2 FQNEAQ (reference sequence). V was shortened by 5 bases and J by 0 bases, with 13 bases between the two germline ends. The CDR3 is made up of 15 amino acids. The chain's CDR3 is CASSMGTPANYGYTF. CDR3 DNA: TGTGCCAGCAGCATGGGGACACCGGCTAACTATGGCTACACCTTC.

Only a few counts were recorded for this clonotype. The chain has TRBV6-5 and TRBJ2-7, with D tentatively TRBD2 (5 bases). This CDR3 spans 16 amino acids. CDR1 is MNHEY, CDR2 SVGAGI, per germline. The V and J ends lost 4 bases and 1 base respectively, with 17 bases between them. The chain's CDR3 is CASSSSQLRGSYEQYF. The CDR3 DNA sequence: TGTGCCAGCAGTTCTTCACAGTTGCGAGGGTCCTACGAGCAGTACTTC.

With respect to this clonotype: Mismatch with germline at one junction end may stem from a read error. Here the CDR3 DNA reads TGCGGTGCTAATCGACAGGGGGCTCTTGAGCTGTTTTTT. Protein: CGANRQGALELFF. This chain uses TRBV20-1 with TRBJ2-2; 10 positions match TRBD1. The CDR3 runs 13 residues. Germline-derived CDR1 and CDR2 are DFQATT and SNEGSKA (reference sequence).

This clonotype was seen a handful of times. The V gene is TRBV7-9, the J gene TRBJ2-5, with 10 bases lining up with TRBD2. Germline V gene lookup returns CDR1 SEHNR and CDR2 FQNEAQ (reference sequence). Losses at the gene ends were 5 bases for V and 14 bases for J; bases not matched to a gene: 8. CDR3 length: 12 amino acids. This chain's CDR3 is CASSGTSVTHYF. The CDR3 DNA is TGTGCCAGCAGCGGGACTAGCGTTACACATTACTTC. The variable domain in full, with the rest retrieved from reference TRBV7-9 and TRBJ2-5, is DTGVSQNPRHKITKRGQNVTFRCDPISEHNRLYWYRQTLGQGPEFLTYFQNEAQLEKSRLLSDRFSAERPKGSFSTLEIQRTEQGDSAMYLCASSGTSVTHYFGPGTRLLVL.